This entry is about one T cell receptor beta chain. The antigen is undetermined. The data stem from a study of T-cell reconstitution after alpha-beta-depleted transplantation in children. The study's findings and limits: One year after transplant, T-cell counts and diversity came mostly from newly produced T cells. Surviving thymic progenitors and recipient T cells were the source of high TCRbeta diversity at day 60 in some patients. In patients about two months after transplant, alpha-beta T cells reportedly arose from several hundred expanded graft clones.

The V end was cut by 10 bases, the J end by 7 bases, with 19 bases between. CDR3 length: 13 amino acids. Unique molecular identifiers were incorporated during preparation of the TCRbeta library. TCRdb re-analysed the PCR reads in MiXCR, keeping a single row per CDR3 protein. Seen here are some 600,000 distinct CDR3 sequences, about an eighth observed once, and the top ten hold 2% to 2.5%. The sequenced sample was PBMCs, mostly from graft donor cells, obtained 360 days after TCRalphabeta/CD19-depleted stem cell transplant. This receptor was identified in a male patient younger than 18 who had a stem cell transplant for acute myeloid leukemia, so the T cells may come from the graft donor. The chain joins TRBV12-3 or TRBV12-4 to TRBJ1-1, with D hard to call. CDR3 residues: CATIGRVAGEAFF. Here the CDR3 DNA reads TGTGCCACCATCGGAAGGGTTGCCGGTGAAGCTTTCTTT.